One and the same sample provided the 27 T cell receptor beta chains below, sequenced in a study of blood T cell repertoires in COVID-19. The method was immunoSEQ multiplex PCR; TCRdb's version includes in-frame clones alone and lacks a portion of them. Of about 82,000 clones listed, 75% to 90% are singletons. Sequenced material: peripheral blood. All receptors derive from a woman in her thirties or forties with active or convalescent COVID-19.

The genes are TRBV24-1 and TRBJ2-1; 9 bases match TRBD2. Germline trimming cut 0 bases from V and 5 bases from J; bases unmatched to any gene: 7. CDR1 is KGHDR, CDR2 SFDVKD, per germline. This CDR3 spans 17 amino acids. The CDR3 is CATSDLGRGGLDNEQFF. The CDR3 nucleotides are TGTGCCACCAGTGATTTGGGGCGGGGGGGCCTCGACAATGAGCAGTTCTTC.

This clone turned up a few times. The gene calls are TRBV6-4 and TRBJ2-1; 8 nucleotides line up with TRBD2. The length of the CDR3 is 15 residues. V lost 3 bases to trimming and J lost 6 bases; unmatched junction nucleotides: 7. The germline CDR1 and CDR2 sequences are MRHNA and SNTAGT. The DNA of the CDR3 is TGTGCCAGCAGTGATCGGGGGGGCCTGGGCAATGAGCAGTTCTTC. It encodes CASSDRGGLGNEQFF.

This rearrangement joins TRBV4-2 to TRBJ1-3, with unresolved D. The germline gives CDR1 LGHNA, CDR2 YNFKEQ. This CDR3 is 16 amino acids long. The germline V and J ends were trimmed by 4 bases and 0 bases, with 13 bases remaining between them. CDR3 coding DNA: TGTGCCAGCAGCCCGTACAGAGGGCTCTCTGGAAACACCATATATTTT. This gives the protein CASSPYRGLSGNTIYF.

The chain combines TRBV5-1 with TRBJ1-2; D might be TRBD1 (6 bases). The CDR3 is 13 residues long. Germline V CDR1 and CDR2: SGHRS, YFSETQ. V lost 5 bases, J lost 6 bases, and 14 bases lay in between. Written as DNA, the CDR3 is TGCGCCAGCAGGGCAGGGGTTCAAAATGGCTACACCTTC. This sequence encodes CASRAGVQNGYTF.

This rearrangement joins TRBV15 to TRBJ1-5; unclear D gene. The CDR3 runs 15 residues. Germline CDR1 reads LNHNV; CDR2 reads YYDKDF (reference sequence). V was trimmed by 1 base and J by 0 bases, leaving 7 bases between them. CDR3 protein: CATSRGAISNQPQHF. CDR3 coding DNA: TGTGCCACCAGCAGAGGGGCAATTAGCAATCAGCCCCAGCATTTT.

The CDR3 DNA reads TGTGCCAGCAGTTACTCGGAGTTGAACACTGAAGCTTTCTTT. Translation gives CASSYSELNTEAFF. The chain has TRBV6-5 and TRBJ1-1, with D uncertain. V gave up 0 bases and J gave up 0 bases, with 5 bases separating them. Germline V gives CDR1 MNHEY, CDR2 SVGAGI. The CDR3 is made up of 14 amino acids.

This clone was found once. This rearrangement joins TRBV12-5 to TRBJ2-7; tentative D call: TRBD2 (6 bases). This CDR3 has 14 amino acids. Germline CDR1 reads LGHNT; CDR2 reads FRNRAP. The ends were cut back, 7 bases at V and 2 bases at J, with 15 bases in the middle. The CDR3 loop is CASAKSGETYEQYF. The CDR3 coding sequence is TGTGCTAGTGCTAAGTCGGGAGAAACCTACGAGCAGTACTTC.

On this clone: The germline gene is not matched at one end of the junction; a read error may be the cause. This chain joins TRBV28 and TRBJ2-1, with D maybe TRBD2 (6 bases). The CDR3 sequence is 17 residues long. CDR1 and CDR2 (germline): MDHEN, SYDVKM. The CDR3 is CVSTAPSDSRSYNEQFF. CDR3 nucleotide sequence: TGTGTCAGCACCGCACCTAGCGACTCCCGCTCCTACAATGAGCAGTTCTTC.

This clone was seen a single time. This chain links TRBV9 with TRBJ2-1; 7 bases map to TRBD2. V gave up 4 bases and J gave up 12 bases; unmatched junction bases: 10. CDR3 length: 13 residues. Germline V lookup: CDR1 SGDLS, CDR2 YYNGEE. The CDR3 here is CASSSTSVQGQFF. The CDR3 region has the DNA TGTGCCAGCAGCTCAACTAGCGTTCAAGGGCAGTTCTTC.

The chain has TRBV5-1 and TRBJ1-6; D might be TRBD1 (5 bases). V lost 4 bases, J lost 5 bases, and 7 bases lay in between. Germline assignment: CDR1 SGHRS and CDR2 YFSETQ. The CDR3 totals 13 residues. CDR3 coding DNA: TGCGCCAGCAGCCCGGGGGATAATTCACCCCTCCACTTT. It codes for CASSPGDNSPLHF.

The genes are TRBV18 and TRBJ2-7; D perhaps matches TRBD2 (5 bases). The germline CDR1 and CDR2 sequences are KGHSH and LQKENI. The CDR3 runs to 14 residues. The V gene lost 3 bases and the J gene lost 5 bases, with 14 bases spanning the gap. The CDR3 region is CASSPTGIANEQYF. The CDR3 nucleotides read TGTGCCAGCTCACCGACCGGGATAGCTAACGAGCAGTACTTC. Full variable domain (remainder filled in from reference TRBV18 and TRBJ2-7): NAGVMQNPRHLVRRRGQEARLRCSPMKGHSHVYWYRQLPEEGLKFMVYLQKENIIDESGMPKERFSAEFPKEGPSILRIQQVVRGDSAAYFCASSPTGIANEQYFGPGTRLTVT.

The chain carries TRBV4-1 and TRBJ1-3; D ambiguous. The germline gives CDR1 MGHRA, CDR2 YSYEKL. The CDR3 is 16 residues long. V gave up 2 bases and J gave up 0 bases, with 11 bases separating them. The chain's CDR3 is CASSQLTNPSGNTIYF. CDR3 coding DNA: TGCGCCAGCAGCCAACTTACTAACCCCTCTGGAAACACCATATATTTT.

This chain joins TRBV4-1 and TRBJ1-2; the match to TRBD1 covers 11 bases. The germline gives CDR1 MGHRA, CDR2 YSYEKL. The ends lost 4 bases at V and 5 bases at J; junction bases unmatched: 9. This CDR3 has 16 residues. The CDR3 spells CASSPYGQGAAYGYTF. The CDR3 DNA is TGCGCCAGCAGCCCGTACGGACAGGGGGCGGCTTATGGCTACACCTTC.

The rearrangement joins TRBV2 to TRBJ1-1; D possibly corresponds to TRBD1 (5 bases). The germline V gene has CDR1 SNHLY and CDR2 FYNNEI. The CDR3 loop spans 13 amino acids. Trimming pared 3 bases from V and 4 bases from J, leaving 9 bases between. The CDR3 DNA reads TGTGCCAGCAGTGAGCGGGGGGGCACTGAAGCTTTCTTT. Translated: CASSERGGTEAFF.

The chain couples TRBV5-1 to TRBJ2-7; tentatively, D is TRBD2 (5 bases). The CDR3 totals 15 residues. V was clipped by 0 bases and J by 4 bases, with 14 bases between them. The germline gives CDR1 SGHRS, CDR2 YFSETQ. The CDR3 region is CASSLVVGEGYEQYF. The CDR3 DNA reads TGCGCCAGCAGCTTGGTGGTGGGAGAGGGATACGAGCAGTACTTC.

V is TRBV6-5 and J is TRBJ1-4; tentatively, D is TRBD1 (5 bases). Between the trimmed V and J ends, which lost 8 bases and 7 bases, there was a span of 20 bases. CDR1 and CDR2 (germline): MNHEY, SVGAGI. The CDR3 contains 15 residues. The CDR3 region is CASLGHPNAVEKLFF. The CDR3 nucleotides are TGTGCCAGCTTAGGACATCCCAACGCGGTTGAAAAACTGTTTTTT.

The count of this clone is one. The chain combines TRBV18 with TRBJ1-5, with TRBD1 matching 7 bases. V shed 4 bases, J shed 3 bases, and the junction held 6 bases outside the gene matches. This CDR3 has 15 amino acids. Germline lookup yields CDR1 KGHSH and CDR2 LQKENI. CDR3 amino acids: CASSQIQGTNQPQHF. CDR3 sequence (DNA): TGTGCCAGCTCACAGATACAGGGGACCAATCAGCCCCAGCATTTT.

This clone was seen just once. The genes are TRBV7-3 and TRBJ1-2, with 7 bases that match TRBD1. V gave up 2 bases and J gave up 4 bases; unmatched junction bases: 7. Germline V gives CDR1 SGHTA, CDR2 FQGTGA. The CDR3 is 15 residues long. The CDR3 DNA reads as TGTGCCAGCAGCTTAGCCGGGACAGATCCCTATGGCTACACCTTC. Protein: CASSLAGTDPYGYTF.

The CDR3 protein is CASSSALAGNYEQYF. Here the CDR3 DNA reads TGTGCCAGCAGCTCGGCACTAGCGGGGAACTACGAGCAGTACTTC. The chain uses TRBV6-2 or TRBV6-3 and TRBJ2-7, with TRBD2 identical over 10 bases. Germline V gene sequence: CDR1 MNHEY, CDR2 SVGEGT. V dropped 6 bases and J dropped 3; count of bases not matched to a gene: 8. CDR3 length: 15 residues.

The V and J genes are TRBV27 and TRBJ2-5; the match to TRBD1 covers 9 bases. The CDR3 consists of 14 residues. Germline-derived CDR1 and CDR2 are MNHEY and SMNVEV (reference sequence). The ends lost 5 bases at V and 5 bases at J; junction bases unmatched: 6. The CDR3 DNA follows: TGTGCCAGCAGTCTACAGGGGGCTGGTGAGACCCAGTACTTC. This translates into CASSLQGAGETQYF.

This clone was seen only a few times. At the DNA level, this CDR3 is encoded by other sequences in the same sample as well. This rearrangement joins TRBV7-2 to TRBJ2-1; D is perhaps TRBD2 (5 bases). The germline V gene has CDR1 SGHTA and CDR2 FQGNSA. The CDR3 spans 15 residues. V was pared by 6 bases and J by 0 bases, with 12 bases between. Here the CDR3 reads CASRSGGSSYNEQFF. In nucleotides, the CDR3 is TGTGCCAGCAGGTCCGGAGGTAGCTCCTACAATGAGCAGTTCTTC.

The chain is built from TRBV3-1 (or the pseudogene TRBV3-2) and TRBJ2-1; 7 bases map to TRBD2. Per the germline V gene, CDR1 is LGHDT and CDR2 is YNNKEL (reference sequence). The length of the CDR3 is 17 residues. After removal of 4 bases from V and 2 bases from J, the junction contained 11 bases not matched to a gene. In nucleotides, the CDR3 is TGTGCCAGCAGCCGTTTTTCGGGGGAGGGGACCTACAATGAGCAGTTCTTC. It yields the protein CASSRFSGEGTYNEQFF.

There are a few counts of this clone. The V call is TRBV4-1, the J call TRBJ1-1, with a possible D match to TRBD1 (6 bases). V lost 2 bases and J lost 5, with 15 bases in between. The CDR3 totals 15 residues. Germline V gene lookup returns CDR1 MGHRA and CDR2 YSYEKL. The CDR3 here is CASSQSPGVGTEAFF. For the CDR3, the DNA is TGCGCCAGCAGCCAATCACCAGGGGTTGGTACTGAAGCTTTCTTT.

This clone occurred a few times. The chain joins TRBV28 to TRBJ2-7, with 10 bases matching TRBD1. In germline, CDR1 is MDHEN, CDR2 SYDVKM. The V and J ends lost 2 bases and 6 bases, in that order; junction bases with no gene match: 4. The CDR3 is 14 amino acids. The DNA for the CDR3 is TGTGCCAGCAGTTTAAGACAGGGGGCGAGCGAGCAGTACTTC. It yields the protein CASSLRQGASEQYF.

The J gene is TRBJ2-7, the V gene TRBV18; TRBD2 matches 8 bases. Germline trimming cut 2 bases from V and 3 bases from J; bases unmatched to any gene: 9. The length of the CDR3 is 16 residues. The germline V gene has CDR1 KGHSH and CDR2 LQKENI. CDR3 loop: CASSPERRGVGYEQYF. In DNA form, the CDR3 reads TGTGCCAGCTCACCAGAAAGGCGGGGGGTTGGCTACGAGCAGTACTTC. Filled out from reference TRBV18 and TRBJ2-7, the complete variable domain reads NAGVMQNPRHLVRRRGQEARLRCSPMKGHSHVYWYRQLPEEGLKFMVYLQKENIIDESGMPKERFSAEFPKEGPSILRIQQVVRGDSAAYFCASSPERRGVGYEQYFGPGTRLTVT.

The chain couples TRBV20-1 to TRBJ2-3; D might be TRBD2 (5 bases). CDR1 and CDR2 (germline): DFQATT, SNEGSKA (reference sequence). V shed 5 bases and J shed 4 bases, with 7 bases lying between them. This CDR3 has 11 residues. CDR3 sequence: CSAQAADTQYF. The CDR3 coding sequence is TGCAGTGCTCAAGCGGCAGATACGCAGTATTTT.

In its sample, this clone was seen once. The chain combines TRBV14 with TRBJ2-3; possible D gene TRBD2, 6 bases. Trimming removed 0 bases from V and 12 bases from J, with 13 bases in between. This CDR3 comprises 13 residues. Germline V CDR1 and CDR2: SGHDN, FVKESK. For the CDR3, the DNA is TGTGCCAGCAGCCAAGATAGTCTAGCGACCCAGTATTTT. This gives the protein CASSQDSLATQYF.